This T cell receptor (beta chain) was obtained from a study of vaccination effects on CD4 cells after COVID-19. V was clipped by 1 base and J by 6 bases, with 16 bases between them. The CDR3 runs 16 residues. Germline CDR1 and CDR2: MNHNS and SASEGT. After expansion with viral peptide pools in the ViraFEST assay, antigen-specific CD4+ T cells were sequenced. Researchers isolated CD4+ T cells once approximately eleven days of culture had elapsed. Produced via immunoSEQ multiplex PCR; TCRdb's table is partial and in-frame only. The table records roughly 76,000 clones, around 74% of them present only once. Turning to this clone: The antigen remains unidentified.

This chain uses TRBV6-1 with TRBJ1-5; D ambiguous. Source: CD4+ T cells from PBMCs cultured with HCoV-229E spike peptides, taken before COVID-19 vaccination. This clonotype originated in a human donor who received a COVID-19 vaccine. For the CDR3, the DNA is TGTGCCAGCAGTGAAGTCCTAGTCAGGTCGGGTCAGCCCCAGCATTTT. The encoded protein is CASSEVLVRSGQPQHF.